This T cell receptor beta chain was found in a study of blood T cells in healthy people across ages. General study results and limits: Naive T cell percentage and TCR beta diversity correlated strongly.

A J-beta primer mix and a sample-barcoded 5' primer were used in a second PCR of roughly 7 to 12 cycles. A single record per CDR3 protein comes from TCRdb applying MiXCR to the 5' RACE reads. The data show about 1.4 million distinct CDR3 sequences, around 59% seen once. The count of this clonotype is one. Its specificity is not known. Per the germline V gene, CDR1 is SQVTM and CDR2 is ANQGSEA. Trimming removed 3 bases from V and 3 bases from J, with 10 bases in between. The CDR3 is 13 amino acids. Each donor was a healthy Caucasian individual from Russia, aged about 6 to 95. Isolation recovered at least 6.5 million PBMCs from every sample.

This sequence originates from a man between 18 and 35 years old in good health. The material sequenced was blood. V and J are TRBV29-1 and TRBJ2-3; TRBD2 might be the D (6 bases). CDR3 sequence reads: CSVDLTSTDTQYF. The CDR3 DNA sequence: TGCAGCGTTGATCTGACTAGTACAGATACGCAGTATTTT.